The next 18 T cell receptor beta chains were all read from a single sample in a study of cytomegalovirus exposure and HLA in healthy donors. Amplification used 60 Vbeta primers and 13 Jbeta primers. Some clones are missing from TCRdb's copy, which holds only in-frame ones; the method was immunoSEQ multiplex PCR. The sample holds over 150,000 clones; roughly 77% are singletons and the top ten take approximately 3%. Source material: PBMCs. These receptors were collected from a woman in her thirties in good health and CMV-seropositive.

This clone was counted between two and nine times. This chain's CDR3 is CASSQEAGTGGRNEAFF. The CDR3 DNA reads as TGCGCCAGCAGCCAAGAGGCGGGGACAGGGGGCCGGAATGAAGCTTTCTTT. J is TRBJ1-1 and V is TRBV4-1; 12 bases agree with TRBD1. This CDR3 comprises 17 residues. Germline CDR1 is MGHRA and CDR2 is YSYEKL. With V trimmed by 0 bases and J by 7 bases, 9 bases remained unmatched.

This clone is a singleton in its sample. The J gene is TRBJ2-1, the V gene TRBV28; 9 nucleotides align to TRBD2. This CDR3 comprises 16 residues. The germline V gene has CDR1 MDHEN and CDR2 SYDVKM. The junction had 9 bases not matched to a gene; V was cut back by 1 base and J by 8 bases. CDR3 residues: CASSLLAGVFSDEQFF. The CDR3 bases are TGTGCCAGCAGTTTATTAGCGGGAGTATTTAGCGATGAGCAGTTCTTC. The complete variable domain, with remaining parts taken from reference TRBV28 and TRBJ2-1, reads DVKVTQSSRYLVKRTGEKVFLECVQDMDHENMFWYRQDPGLGLRLIYFSYDVKMKEKGDIPEGYSVSREKKERFSLILESASTNQTSMYLCASSLLAGVFSDEQFFGPGTRLTVL.

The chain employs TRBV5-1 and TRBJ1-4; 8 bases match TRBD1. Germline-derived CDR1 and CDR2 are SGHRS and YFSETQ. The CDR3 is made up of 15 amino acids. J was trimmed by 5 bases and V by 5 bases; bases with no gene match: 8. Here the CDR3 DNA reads TGCGCCAGCAGGGCGACAGGGGCCCTAAATGAAAAACTGTTTTTT. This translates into CASRATGALNEKLFF.

Written as DNA, the CDR3 is TGTGCCAGCAGCGACTCAGGGATCACTGAAGCTTTCTTT. Residues: CASSDSGITEAFF. The V call is TRBV27, the J call TRBJ1-1; perhaps TRBD1 as D (5 bases). V lost 6 bases, J lost 4 bases, and 12 bases lay in between. Germline V gene sequence: CDR1 MNHEY, CDR2 SMNVEV (reference sequence). This CDR3 comprises 13 residues.

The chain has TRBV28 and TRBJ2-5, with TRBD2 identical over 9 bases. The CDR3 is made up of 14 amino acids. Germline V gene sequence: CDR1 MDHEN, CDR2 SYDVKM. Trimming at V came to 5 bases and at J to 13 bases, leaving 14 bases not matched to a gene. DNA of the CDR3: TGTGCCAGCAGTAAGGGGGGGTTAGCGGGGGTCCGGTACTTC. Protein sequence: CASSKGGLAGVRYF.

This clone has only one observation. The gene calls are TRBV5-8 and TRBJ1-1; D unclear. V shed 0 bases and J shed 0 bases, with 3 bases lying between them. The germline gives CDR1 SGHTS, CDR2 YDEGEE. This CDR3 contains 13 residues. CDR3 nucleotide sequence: TGTGCCAGCAGCTTGGCTCTGAACACTGAAGCTTTCTTT. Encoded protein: CASSLALNTEAFF.

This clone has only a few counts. CDR3 sequence (DNA): TGTGCCAGTAGTTTCGGGACTAGCGGACTCACAGATACGCAGTATTTT. This codes for CASSFGTSGLTDTQYF. The rearrangement joins TRBV19 to TRBJ2-3, with TRBD2 identical over 11 bases. Germline values: CDR1 LNHDA, CDR2 SQIVND (reference sequence). This CDR3 comprises 16 residues. Trimming cost V 5 bases and J 2 bases; bases outside gene matches: 6.

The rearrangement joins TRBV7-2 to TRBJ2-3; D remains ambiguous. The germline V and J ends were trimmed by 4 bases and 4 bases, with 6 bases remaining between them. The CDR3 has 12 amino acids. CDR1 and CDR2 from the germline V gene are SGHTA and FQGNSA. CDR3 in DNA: TGTGCCAGCAGCTCCTACCCAGATACGCAGTATTTT. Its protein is CASSSYPDTQYF.

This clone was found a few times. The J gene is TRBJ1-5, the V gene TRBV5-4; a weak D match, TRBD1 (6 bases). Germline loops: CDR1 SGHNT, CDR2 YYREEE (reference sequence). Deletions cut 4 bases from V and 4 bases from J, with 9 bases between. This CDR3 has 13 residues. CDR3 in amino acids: CASSGDTNQPQHF. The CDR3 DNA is TGTGCCAGCAGCGGGGACACAAATCAGCCCCAGCATTTT.

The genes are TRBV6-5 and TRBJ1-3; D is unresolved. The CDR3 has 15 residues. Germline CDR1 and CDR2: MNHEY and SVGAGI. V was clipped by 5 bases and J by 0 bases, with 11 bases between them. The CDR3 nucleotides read TGTGCCAGCAGTCGCCGAGCAAACTCTGGAAACACCATATATTTT. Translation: CASSRRANSGNTIYF.

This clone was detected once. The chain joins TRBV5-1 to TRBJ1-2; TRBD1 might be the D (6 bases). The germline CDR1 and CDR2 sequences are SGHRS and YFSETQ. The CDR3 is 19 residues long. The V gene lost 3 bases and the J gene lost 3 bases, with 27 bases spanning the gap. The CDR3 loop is CASSYGRTAIPKMDYGYTF. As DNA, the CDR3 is TGCGCCAGCAGCTATGGGCGGACAGCCATACCCAAAATGGACTATGGCTACACCTTC.

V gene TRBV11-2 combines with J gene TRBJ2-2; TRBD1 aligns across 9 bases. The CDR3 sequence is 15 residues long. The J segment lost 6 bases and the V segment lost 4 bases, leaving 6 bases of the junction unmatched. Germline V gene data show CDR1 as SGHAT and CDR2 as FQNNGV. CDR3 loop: CASSSLGTGSGELFF. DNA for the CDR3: TGTGCCAGCAGCTCATTGGGGACAGGGTCCGGGGAGCTGTTTTTT.

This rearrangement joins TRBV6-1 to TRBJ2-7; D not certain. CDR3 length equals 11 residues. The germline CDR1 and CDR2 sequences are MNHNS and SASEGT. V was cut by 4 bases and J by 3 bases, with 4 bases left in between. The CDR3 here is CASSVLYEQYF. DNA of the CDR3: TGTGCCAGCAGTGTTCTCTACGAGCAGTACTTC.

This CDR3 is CSVLLAGVEYEQYF. DNA for the CDR3: TGCAGCGTTCTTCTTGCGGGGGTAGAGTACGAGCAGTACTTC. This sequence joins TRBV29-1 and TRBJ2-7, with 7 positions matching TRBD2. The germline CDR1 and CDR2 sequences are SQVTM and ANQGSEA. With 5 bases clipped from V and 4 bases from J, the junction kept 11 bases outside the gene matches. The CDR3 is 14 amino acids.

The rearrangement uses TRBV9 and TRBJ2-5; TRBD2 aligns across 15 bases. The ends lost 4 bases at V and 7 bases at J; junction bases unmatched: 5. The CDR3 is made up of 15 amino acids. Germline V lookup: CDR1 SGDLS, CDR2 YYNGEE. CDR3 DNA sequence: TGTGCCAGCAGCTCGAGGACTAGCGGGAGGGTGACCCAGTACTTC. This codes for CASSSRTSGRVTQYF.

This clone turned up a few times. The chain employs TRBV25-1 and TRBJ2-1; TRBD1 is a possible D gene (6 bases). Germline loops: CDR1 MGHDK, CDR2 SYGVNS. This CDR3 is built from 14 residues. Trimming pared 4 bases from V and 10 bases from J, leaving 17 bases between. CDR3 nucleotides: TGTGCCAGCAGTGCCTGGGGGCAACTAAAGGAGCAGTTCTTC. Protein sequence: CASSAWGQLKEQFF.

The CDR3 coding sequence is TGCGCCAGCAGCTTGGCAGGGGCGGACTATGGCTACACCTTC. It is translated as CASSLAGADYGYTF. The J gene is TRBJ1-2, the V gene TRBV5-1; possibly TRBD1 for D (6 bases). V dropped 0 bases and J dropped 3 bases, with 9 bases sitting between them. Germline-derived CDR1 and CDR2 are SGHRS and YFSETQ. The CDR3 consists of 14 residues.

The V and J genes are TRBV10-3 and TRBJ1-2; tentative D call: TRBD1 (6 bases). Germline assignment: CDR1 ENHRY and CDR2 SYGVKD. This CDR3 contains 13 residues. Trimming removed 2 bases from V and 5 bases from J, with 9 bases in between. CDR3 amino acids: CAISEGQGYGYTF. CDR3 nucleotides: TGTGCCATCAGTGAGGGGCAGGGGTATGGCTACACCTTC.